The 22 T cell receptor beta chains below were found in one sample sequenced in a study of a mutant IDH1 vaccine in newly diagnosed glioma. Specified time point: week 47, end of study. Each vaccine dose was 300 ug of mutant IDH1 20-mer peptide, with topical imiquimod. These receptors have no identified antigens. Using immunoSEQ multiplex PCR, the repertoire was profiled, and TCRdb retains in-frame clones only, with some absent. Of roughly 56,000 clones listed, approximately 75% were seen once; the top ten hold approximately 5.3%. The sample was PBMCs, taken from a glioma patient whose treatment included an IDH1 peptide vaccine. These receptors originate from a man aged 50 to 59 with glioma.

The V gene is TRBV7-8, the J gene TRBJ2-7; TRBD1 matches at 7 bases. The ends lost 5 bases at V and 2 bases at J; junction bases unmatched: 12. Germline loops: CDR1 SGHVS, CDR2 FQNEAQ. The CDR3 spans 16 residues. DNA of the CDR3: TGTGCCAGCAGCAGTAATGTCAGGACAGGCCCCTACGAGCAGTACTTC. Residues: CASSSNVRTGPYEQYF.

The V call is TRBV6-6, the J call TRBJ1-5; D unresolved. The CDR3 loop spans 14 amino acids. In germline, CDR1 is MNHNY, CDR2 SVGAGI (reference sequence). The V gene lost 0 bases and the J gene lost 3 bases, with 6 bases spanning the gap. The CDR3 bases are TGTGCCAGCAGTTACTCTAGGGACAATCAGCCCCAGCATTTT. Protein product: CASSYSRDNQPQHF.

The V call is TRBV4-1, the J call TRBJ2-6, with a possible D match to TRBD1 (6 bases). The ends were cut back, 2 bases at V and 0 bases at J, with 17 bases in the middle. The CDR3 is 19 residues long. The germline gives CDR1 MGHRA, CDR2 YSYEKL. The CDR3 here is CASSQSGADRLSGANVLTF. CDR3 nucleotide sequence: TGCGCCAGCAGCCAATCCGGTGCCGACAGGCTCTCTGGGGCCAACGTCCTGACTTTC.

The chain couples TRBV29-1 to TRBJ1-1; no reliable D call. Germline CDR1 reads SQVTM; CDR2 reads ANQGSEA. V lost 5 bases and J 0 bases, leaving 10 bases between the germline ends. This CDR3 region has 13 residues. This CDR3 reads CSVLSSLNTEAFF. Written as DNA, the CDR3 is TGCAGCGTTCTATCGTCCTTGAACACTGAAGCTTTCTTT.

The chain carries TRBV7-2 and TRBJ1-5; D gene ambiguous. Trimming stripped 3 bases from V and 9 bases from J, with 12 bases between. Germline V gene sequence: CDR1 SGHTA, CDR2 FQGNSA. CDR3 length equals 13 residues. CDR3 sequence reads: CASSFGQETPQHF. The CDR3, as DNA: TGTGCCAGCAGCTTCGGCCAGGAAACGCCCCAGCATTTT.

The chain recombines TRBV7-2 with TRBJ1-2; D unclear. The CDR3 sequence is 14 residues long. Germline V gives CDR1 SGHTA, CDR2 FQGNSA. V was cut by 1 base and J by 0 bases, with 6 bases left in between. This CDR3 is CASSLGGTNYGYTF. The DNA of the CDR3 is TGTGCCAGCAGCTTAGGGGGAACTAACTATGGCTACACCTTC.

This chain joins TRBV30 and TRBJ1-4; possibly TRBD1 for D (6 bases). The germline V gene encodes CDR1 GTSNPN and CDR2 SVGIG (reference sequence). V lost 2 bases, J lost 3 bases, and 13 bases lay in between. The CDR3 loop spans 15 amino acids. CDR3 residues: CAWSTFGQPNEKLFF. The CDR3, as DNA: TGTGCCTGGAGTACGTTTGGACAGCCTAATGAAAAACTGTTTTTT.

The CDR3 region has the DNA TGTGCCCCCTCCTGGGGGTTGTACGAGCAGTACTTC. Protein sequence: CAPSWGLYEQYF. This sequence joins TRBV6-5 and TRBJ2-7; either TRBD1 or TRBD2 may supply D (5 bases each). Trimming removed 11 bases from V and 4 bases from J, with 15 bases in between. CDR1 and CDR2 (germline): MNHEY, SVGAGI. This CDR3 comprises 12 residues.

This clone was seen a few times. This chain links TRBV5-6 with TRBJ1-6, with TRBD1 as a possible D gene (5 bases). V dropped 4 bases and J dropped 8 bases, with 10 bases sitting between them. Per the germline V gene, CDR1 is SGHDT and CDR2 is YYEEEE. The CDR3 spans 13 residues. CDR3 region: CASSPRGDSPLHF. Written as DNA, the CDR3 is TGTGCCAGCAGCCCGCGAGGGGATTCACCCCTCCACTTT.

In its sample, this clone was seen many times. The rearrangement joins TRBV6-5 to TRBJ1-1; D call uncertain. Trimming took off 6 bases at V and 1 base at J, with 15 bases between the two ends. The CDR3 runs to 15 residues. Germline V gives CDR1 MNHEY, CDR2 SVGAGI. Here the CDR3 DNA reads TGTGCCAGCAGGGATTCGTCACAGAAGAACACTGAAGCTTTCTTT. Protein sequence: CASRDSSQKNTEAFF.

The chain links TRBV20-1 to TRBJ2-7, with a possible D match to TRBD2 (5 bases). The CDR3 is 10 residues long. V dropped 6 bases and J dropped 3 bases, with 6 bases sitting between them. Looked up from germline, CDR1 is DFQATT and CDR2 is SNEGSKA (reference sequence). The CDR3 DNA is TGCAGTGCCGGGAACTACGAGCAGTACTTC. This translates into CSAGNYEQYF.

This rearrangement joins TRBV29-1 to TRBJ2-7; TRBD2 is a possible D gene (5 bases). The CDR3 runs to 14 residues. Trimming cost V 5 bases and J 6 bases, with 20 bases left between them. The germline V gene encodes CDR1 SQVTM and CDR2 ANQGSEA. CDR3 residues: CSVSLGSPLGEQYF. CDR3 nucleotide sequence: TGCAGCGTTTCCCTAGGGAGCCCCCTGGGCGAGCAGTACTTC.

This clone was counted between two and nine times. The chain employs TRBV4-1 and TRBJ2-4; TRBD2 might be the D (6 bases). Trimming shortened V by 0 bases and J by 8 bases, and 14 bases separated the two germline ends. This CDR3 contains 15 residues. Germline-derived CDR1 and CDR2 are MGHRA and YSYEKL. CDR3 region: CASSQEGGSRDIQYF. DNA for the CDR3: TGCGCCAGCAGCCAAGAAGGAGGGTCGCGGGACATTCAGTACTTC.

This clone showed up just a few times. The genes are TRBV13 and TRBJ1-5; D ambiguous. CDR3 length: 12 amino acids. Germline CDR1 is PRHDT and CDR2 is FYEKMQ (reference sequence). Trimming stripped 4 bases from V and 10 bases from J, with 11 bases between. The CDR3 nucleotides are TGTGCCAGCAGCTCAAGACCAGGACCCCAGCATTTT. Its protein is CASSSRPGPQHF. The full variable domain, rest sourced from reference TRBV13 and TRBJ1-5, is AAGVIQSPRHLIKEKRETATLKCYPIPRHDTVYWYQQGPGQDPQFLISFYEKMQSDKGSIPDRFSAQQFSDYHSELNMSSLELGDSALYFCASSSRPGPQHFGDGTRLSIL.

The rearrangement links TRBV5-1 to TRBJ2-5; TRBD1 agrees at 9 bases. CDR1 and CDR2 from the germline V gene are SGHRS and YFSETQ. V lost 4 bases, J lost 4 bases, and 2 bases stayed unmatched. CDR3 length: 13 residues. CDR3 sequence reads: CASSQTGGETQYF. The CDR3 region has the DNA TGCGCCAGCAGCCAGACAGGGGGAGAGACCCAGTACTTC.

Within the sample, this clone is large. V and J are TRBV27 and TRBJ1-2; no clear D gene. Germline CDR1 MNHEY, CDR2 SMNVEV (reference sequence). The CDR3 extends over 12 amino acids. The V and J ends lost 10 bases and 6 bases respectively, with 15 bases between them. The CDR3 coding sequence is TGTGCCACCAAAGACGGGGTGGATGGCTACACCTTC. Protein: CATKDGVDGYTF.

The rearrangement uses TRBV2 and TRBJ2-7; D could derive from TRBD1 or TRBD2 (7 bases each). The germline CDR1 and CDR2 sequences are SNHLY and FYNNEI. The CDR3 is made up of 13 amino acids. With 9 bases removed from V and 1 base from J, the gap between germline ends came to 13 bases. The CDR3 reads CARQRDSSYEQYF. The DNA of the CDR3 is TGTGCCAGGCAGCGGGACAGTTCCTACGAGCAGTACTTC.

The rearrangement uses TRBV5-1 and TRBJ2-7; 10 nucleotides line up with TRBD1. With V trimmed by 2 bases and J by 3 bases, 5 bases remained unmatched. CDR1 is SGHRS and CDR2 is YFSETQ in the germline V gene. The CDR3 totals 15 residues. The CDR3 bases are TGCGCCAGCAGCTTAGGGACAGGGGTTATCTACGAGCAGTACTTC. This encodes CASSLGTGVIYEQYF.

A remark on this clone: A much larger clone lies a single base off, so this may be a read error. The chain recombines TRBV7-3 with TRBJ1-1, with unresolved D. In germline, CDR1 is SGHTA, CDR2 FQGTGA. The CDR3 totals 13 residues. Trimming shortened V by 4 bases and J by 0 bases, and 6 bases separated the two germline ends. The CDR3 DNA follows: TGTGCCAGCAGCTCCACAATGAACACTGAAGCTTTCTTT. Its protein is CASSSTMNTEAFF.

The chain is built from TRBV6-1 and TRBJ2-2, with D maybe TRBD1 (7 bases). Germline CDR1 reads MNHNS; CDR2 reads SASEGT. Deletions cut 7 bases from V and 2 bases from J, with 11 bases between. The CDR3 length is 14 residues. CDR3 DNA: TGTGCCAGCACAGGGGGGACTAACACCGGGGAGCTGTTTTTT. Its translation: CASTGGTNTGELFF.

The rearrangement uses TRBV5-1 and TRBJ1-5, with unresolved D. Germline CDR1 is SGHRS and CDR2 is YFSETQ. The CDR3 runs to 13 residues. The ends were cut back, 0 bases at V and 9 bases at J, with 10 bases in the middle. The CDR3 nucleotides read TGCGCCAGCAGCTTGGAAGTGGGCAGGCCCCAGCATTTT. This codes for CASSLEVGRPQHF.

The CDR3 spells CASRPRPGTGMNTEAFF. The DNA for the CDR3 is TGTGCCAGCAGACCTAGACCAGGGACAGGGATGAACACTGAAGCTTTCTTT. The chain has TRBV28 and TRBJ1-1, with TRBD1 identical over 9 bases. Unmatched junction bases numbered 11, after V lost 6 bases and J lost 0 bases. Germline lookup yields CDR1 MDHEN and CDR2 SYDVKM. The CDR3 length is 17 residues.